The 19 T cell receptor beta chains given below trace back to one sample, sequenced in a study of blood T cell repertoires in COVID-19. Measured with immunoSEQ multiplex PCR; TCRdb has only the in-frame clones, and not every one. Of hundreds of thousands of clones in the sample, more than 75% were seen once. The specimen sequenced was peripheral blood. All receptors come from a woman between 18 and 29 years old who had recovered from COVID-19.

The rearrangement joins TRBV25-1 to TRBJ2-1; D is possibly TRBD1 (6 bases). The germline V and J ends were trimmed by 3 bases and 3 bases, with 9 bases remaining between them. This CDR3 is 14 amino acids long. Germline CDR1 and CDR2: MGHDK and SYGVNS. CDR3 nucleotide sequence: TGTGCCAGCAGTGACAGGGGCAGCTACAATGAGCAGTTCTTC. The encoded protein is CASSDRGSYNEQFF.

This chain joins TRBV11-2 and TRBJ2-1; 9 nucleotides line up with TRBD2. CDR1 and CDR2 from the germline V gene are SGHAT and FQNNGV. The CDR3 runs 15 residues. The junction had 6 bases not matched to a gene; V was cut back by 1 base and J by 8 bases. CDR3: CASSLVAGVGDEQFF. CDR3 DNA: TGTGCCAGCAGCTTAGTAGCGGGAGTGGGGGATGAGCAGTTCTTC.

The chain is built from TRBV3-1 (or the pseudogene TRBV3-2) and TRBJ1-2, with D possibly matching TRBD1 (5 bases). V was shortened by 4 bases and J by 4 bases, with 16 bases between the two germline ends. This CDR3 spans 15 amino acids. In germline, CDR1 is LGHDT, CDR2 YNNKEL (reference sequence). The CDR3 DNA follows: TGTGCCAGCAGCCCATCATTTGGGGGGGGCTATGGCTACACCTTC. Translating gives CASSPSFGGGYGYTF.

The chain combines TRBV30 with TRBJ1-2; perhaps TRBD1 as D (6 bases). CDR1 is GTSNPN, CDR2 SVGIG, per germline (reference sequence). The CDR3 length is 11 residues. Trimming shortened V by 4 bases and J by 5 bases, and 8 bases separated the two germline ends. The CDR3 bases are TGTGCCTGGACCCAGGGGTATGGCTACACCTTC. This translates into CAWTQGYGYTF.

V gene TRBV19 combines with J gene TRBJ2-1; TRBD1 matches 8 bases. CDR1 is LNHDA, CDR2 SQIVND, per germline (reference sequence). This CDR3 contains 16 residues. Trimming removed 5 bases from V and 5 bases from J; junction bases left unmatched: 11. This CDR3 is CASSSRTGLKDNEQFF. The CDR3 bases are TGTGCCAGTAGTTCACGGACAGGGCTGAAGGACAATGAGCAGTTCTTC.

The rearrangement joins TRBV4-3 to TRBJ2-1; no reliable D call. Germline values: CDR1 LGHNA, CDR2 YSLEER. V lost 2 bases and J lost 6, with 20 bases in between. The CDR3 is 17 residues long. The CDR3 DNA is TGCGCCAGCAGCCAACTCCCATTCCACTTGTCTGCCAATGAGCAGTTCTTC. Translated: CASSQLPFHLSANEQFF.

The chain employs TRBV30 and TRBJ1-3; D is undetermined. Trimming cost V 1 base and J 0 bases, with 4 bases left between them. Per the germline V gene, CDR1 is GTSNPN and CDR2 is SVGIG (reference sequence). The CDR3 totals 13 residues. Written as DNA, the CDR3 is TGTGCCTGGAGTGCCTACTCTGGAAACACCATATATTTT. It specifies CAWSAYSGNTIYF.

The chain is built from TRBV11-2 and TRBJ1-3; D gene ambiguous. Germline-derived CDR1 and CDR2 are SGHAT and FQNNGV. V shed 5 bases and J shed 3 bases, with 11 bases lying between them. The CDR3 runs to 14 residues. The CDR3 reads CASSLGYGGNTIYF. The CDR3, as DNA: TGTGCCAGCAGCCTCGGGTACGGTGGAAACACCATATATTTT.

This clone has only one observation. The chain recombines TRBV9 with TRBJ2-3, with 7 positions matching TRBD1. The germline V gene encodes CDR1 SGDLS and CDR2 YYNGEE. The CDR3 totals 15 residues. Trimming removed 4 bases from V and 4 bases from J; junction bases left unmatched: 9. In DNA, the CDR3 is TGTGCCAGCAGCCGAGGGACAGACGGGGCAGATACGCAGTATTTT. This codes for CASSRGTDGADTQYF.

The V and J genes are TRBV27 and TRBJ1-3, with 12 bases lining up with TRBD1. Germline V lookup: CDR1 MNHEY, CDR2 SMNVEV (reference sequence). The CDR3 length is 19 residues. With V trimmed by 1 base and J by 0 bases, 7 bases remained unmatched. CDR3 sequence reads: CASSLFGTGGESSGNTIYF. The CDR3 DNA sequence: TGTGCCAGCAGTTTATTCGGGACAGGGGGCGAAAGCTCTGGAAACACCATATATTTT.

This clone occurred once. The genes are TRBV7-9 and TRBJ1-3; D gene unclear. The CDR3 contains 16 residues. V lost 3 bases and J 0 bases, leaving 12 bases between the germline ends. Germline assignment: CDR1 SEHNR and CDR2 FQNEAQ (reference sequence). This CDR3 reads CASSFPRSDSGNTIYF. CDR3 DNA sequence: TGTGCCAGCAGCTTCCCTAGGTCAGACTCTGGAAACACCATATATTTT.

The V and J genes are TRBV18 and TRBJ2-7; no clear D. The germline V gene encodes CDR1 KGHSH and CDR2 LQKENI. Trimming pared 3 bases from V and 1 base from J, leaving 7 bases between. This CDR3 has 13 residues. In DNA form, the CDR3 reads TGTGCCAGCTCACCTCCAGGATCCTACGAGCAGTACGTC. Encoded protein: CASSPPGSYEQYV.

The table lists this clone with a count of one. The chain has TRBV7-2 and TRBJ2-2, with D possibly being TRBD2 (7 bases). The CDR3 is made up of 15 amino acids. V was trimmed by 3 bases and J by 7 bases, leaving 15 bases between them. Germline assignment: CDR1 SGHTA and CDR2 FQGNSA. CDR3 sequence: CASSFHSGGYGELFF. In DNA form, the CDR3 reads TGTGCCAGCAGCTTTCATTCGGGGGGCTACGGGGAGCTGTTTTTT.

The chain links TRBV19 to TRBJ2-2; TRBD2 agrees at 14 bases. V shed 6 bases and J 3 bases; nucleotides not matched to a gene: 6. Germline CDR1 is LNHDA and CDR2 is SQIVND (reference sequence). The CDR3 runs to 17 residues. Written as DNA, the CDR3 is TGTGCCAGTAGCAATCGACTAGCGGGAGGGGACACCGGGGAGCTGTTTTTT. This translates into CASSNRLAGGDTGELFF. Using reference TRBV19 and TRBJ2-2 for the parts outside the CDR3, the full variable domain is DGGITQSPKYLFRKEGQNVTLSCEQNLNHDAMYWYRQDPGQGLRLIYYSQIVNDFQKGDIAEGYSVSREKKESFPLTVTSAQKNPTAFYLCASSNRLAGGDTGELFFGEGSRLTVL.

This chain uses TRBV18 with TRBJ2-1, with a possible D match to TRBD2 (8 bases). Trimming stripped 8 bases from V and 6 bases from J, with 14 bases between. This CDR3 has 13 amino acids. Per the germline V gene, CDR1 is KGHSH and CDR2 is LQKENI. The CDR3 DNA reads TGTGCCAGCACGGGGGGGGACAGCAATGAGCAGTTCTTC. Protein: CASTGGDSNEQFF. Supplemented by reference TRBV18 and TRBJ2-1, the full variable domain reads NAGVMQNPRHLVRRRGQEARLRCSPMKGHSHVYWYRQLPEEGLKFMVYLQKENIIDESGMPKERFSAEFPKEGPSILRIQQVVRGDSAAYFCASTGGDSNEQFFGPGTRLTVL.

Concerning this clone: This CDR3 is also generated by other DNA sequences in the sample. The rearrangement joins TRBV18 to TRBJ2-7; TRBD1 matches at 8 bases. CDR3 length equals 14 residues. V lost 2 bases to trimming and J lost 1 base; unmatched junction nucleotides: 1. Germline values: CDR1 KGHSH, CDR2 LQKENI. The CDR3 reads CASSPNRGSYEQYV. CDR3 nucleotide sequence: TGTGCCAGCTCACCAAACAGGGGGTCCTACGAGCAGTACGTC.

The chain recombines TRBV15 with TRBJ2-3; D remains ambiguous. Trimming took off 0 bases at V and 7 bases at J, with 8 bases between the two ends. Germline loops: CDR1 LNHNV, CDR2 YYDKDF (reference sequence). CDR3 length: 13 residues. CDR3 DNA: TGTGCCACCAGCAGAGATCGTTTAAATACGCAGTATTTT. This translates into CATSRDRLNTQYF.

This chain uses TRBV27 with TRBJ2-2, with 8 positions matching TRBD1. Trimming took 5 bases from V and 7 from J; bases not matched to a gene: 9. The CDR3 runs to 15 residues. Germline CDR1 MNHEY, CDR2 SMNVEV (reference sequence). Written as DNA, the CDR3 is TGTGCCAGCAGTAGATGGACAGGGTCAATCGGGGAGCTGTTTTTT. It codes for CASSRWTGSIGELFF.

The V and J genes are TRBV6-2 or TRBV6-3 and TRBJ2-1; no definite D call. V was trimmed by 2 bases and J by 7 bases, leaving 9 bases between them. The CDR3 totals 13 residues. Germline V lookup: CDR1 MNHEY, CDR2 SVGEGT. DNA of the CDR3: TGTGCCAGCAGTTACGTAGTGGAGAATGAGCAGTTCTTC. Protein product: CASSYVVENEQFF.